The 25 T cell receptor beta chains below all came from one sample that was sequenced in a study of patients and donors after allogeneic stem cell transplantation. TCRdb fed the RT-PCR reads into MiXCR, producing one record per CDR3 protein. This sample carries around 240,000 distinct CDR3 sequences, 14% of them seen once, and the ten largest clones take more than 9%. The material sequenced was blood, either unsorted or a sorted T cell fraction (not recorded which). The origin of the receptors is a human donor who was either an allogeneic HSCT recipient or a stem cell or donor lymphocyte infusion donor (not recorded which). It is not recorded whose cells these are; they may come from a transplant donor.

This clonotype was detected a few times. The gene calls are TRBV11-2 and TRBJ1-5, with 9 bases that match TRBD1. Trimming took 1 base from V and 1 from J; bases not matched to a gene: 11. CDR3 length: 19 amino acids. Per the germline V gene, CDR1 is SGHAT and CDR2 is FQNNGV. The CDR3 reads CASSLVAGTGIRSNQPQHF. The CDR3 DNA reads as TGTGCCAGCAGCTTAGTGGCCGGGACAGGGATACGCAGCAATCAGCCCCAGCATTTT.

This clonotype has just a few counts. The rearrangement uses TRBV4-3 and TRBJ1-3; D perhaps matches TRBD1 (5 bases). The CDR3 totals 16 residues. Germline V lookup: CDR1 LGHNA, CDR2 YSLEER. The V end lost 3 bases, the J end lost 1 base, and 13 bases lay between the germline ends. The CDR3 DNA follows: TGCGCCAGCAGCCATCCTCCAGGGTCGTCTGGAAACACCATATATTTT. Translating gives CASSHPPGSSGNTIYF.

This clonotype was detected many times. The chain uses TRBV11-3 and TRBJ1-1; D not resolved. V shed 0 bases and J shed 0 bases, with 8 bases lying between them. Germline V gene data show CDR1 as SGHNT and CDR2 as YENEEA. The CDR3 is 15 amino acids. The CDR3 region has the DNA TGTGCCAGCAGCTTAGATCCCGCCTTGAACACTGAAGCTTTCTTT. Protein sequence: CASSLDPALNTEAFF.

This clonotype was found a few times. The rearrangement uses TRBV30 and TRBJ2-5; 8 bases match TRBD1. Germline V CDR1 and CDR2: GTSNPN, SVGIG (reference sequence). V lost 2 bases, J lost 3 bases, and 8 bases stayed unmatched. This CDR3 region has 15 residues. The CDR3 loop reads CAWSSGTGEKETQYF. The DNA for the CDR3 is TGTGCCTGGAGTTCCGGGACAGGCGAGAAAGAGACCCAGTACTTC. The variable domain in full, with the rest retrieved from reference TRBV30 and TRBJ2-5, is SQTIHQWPATLVQPVGSPLSLECTVEGTSNPNLYWYRQAAGRGLQLLFYSVGIGQISSEVPQNLSASRPQDRQFILSSKKLLLSDSGFYLCAWSSGTGEKETQYFGPGTRLLVL.

This CDR3 reads CASTSGRSRQETQYF. The CDR3 nucleotides are TGCGCCAGCACCTCCGGGCGGAGCCGCCAAGAGACCCAGTACTTC. The V gene is TRBV5-1, the J gene TRBJ2-5; no definite D call. Germline loops: CDR1 SGHRS, CDR2 YFSETQ. V lost 6 bases and J lost 1, with 16 bases in between. There are 15 residues in the CDR3.

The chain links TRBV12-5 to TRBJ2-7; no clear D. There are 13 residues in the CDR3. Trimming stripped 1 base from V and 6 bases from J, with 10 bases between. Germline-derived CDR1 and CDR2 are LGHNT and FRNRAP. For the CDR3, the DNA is TGTGCTAGTGGTTTGGCCCGAGTGGGCGAGCAGTACTTC. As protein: CASGLARVGEQYF.

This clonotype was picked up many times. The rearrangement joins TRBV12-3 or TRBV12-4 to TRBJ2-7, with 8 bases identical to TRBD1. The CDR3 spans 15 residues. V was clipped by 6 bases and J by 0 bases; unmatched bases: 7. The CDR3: CASRTTGTGSYEQYF. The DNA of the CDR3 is TGTGCCAGCAGAACTACCGGGACAGGCTCCTACGAGCAGTACTTC.

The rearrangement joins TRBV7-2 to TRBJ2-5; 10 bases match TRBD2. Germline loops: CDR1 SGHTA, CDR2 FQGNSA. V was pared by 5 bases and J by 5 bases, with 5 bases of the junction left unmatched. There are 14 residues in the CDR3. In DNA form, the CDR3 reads TGTGCCAGCAGCAAAGCGGGGGGGCCGGAGACCCAGTACTTC. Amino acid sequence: CASSKAGGPETQYF.

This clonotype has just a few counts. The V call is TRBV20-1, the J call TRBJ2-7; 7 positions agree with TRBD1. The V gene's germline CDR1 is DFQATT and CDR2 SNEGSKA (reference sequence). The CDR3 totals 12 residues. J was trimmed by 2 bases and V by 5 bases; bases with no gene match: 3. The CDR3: CSAEGATYEQYF. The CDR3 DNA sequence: TGCAGTGCTGAGGGGGCCACCTACGAGCAGTACTTC.

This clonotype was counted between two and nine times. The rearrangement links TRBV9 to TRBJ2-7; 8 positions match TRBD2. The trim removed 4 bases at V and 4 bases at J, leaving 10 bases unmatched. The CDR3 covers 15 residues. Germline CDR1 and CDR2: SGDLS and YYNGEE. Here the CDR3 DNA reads TGTGCCAGCAGCTTCGGGGGGGGGATCCCATACGAGCAGTACTTC. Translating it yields CASSFGGGIPYEQYF.

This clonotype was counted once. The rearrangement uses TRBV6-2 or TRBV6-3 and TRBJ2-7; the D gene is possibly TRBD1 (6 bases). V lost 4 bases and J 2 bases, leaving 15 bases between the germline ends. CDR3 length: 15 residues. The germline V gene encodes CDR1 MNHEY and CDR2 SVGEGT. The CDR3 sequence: CASSSPQGTPYEQYF. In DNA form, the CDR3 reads TGTGCCAGCAGTTCCCCGCAGGGGACCCCCTACGAGCAGTACTTC.

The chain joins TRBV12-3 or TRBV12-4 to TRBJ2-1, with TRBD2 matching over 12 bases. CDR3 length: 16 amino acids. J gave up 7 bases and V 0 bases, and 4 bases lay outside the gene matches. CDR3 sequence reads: CASSLALTSGRNEQFF. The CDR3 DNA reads TGTGCCAGCAGTTTAGCGTTGACTAGCGGGAGAAATGAGCAGTTCTTC.

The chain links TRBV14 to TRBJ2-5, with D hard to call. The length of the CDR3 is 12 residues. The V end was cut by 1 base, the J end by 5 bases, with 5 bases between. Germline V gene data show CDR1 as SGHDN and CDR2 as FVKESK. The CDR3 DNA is TGTGCCAGCAGCCAAGTATGGGAGACCCAGTACTTC. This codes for CASSQVWETQYF.

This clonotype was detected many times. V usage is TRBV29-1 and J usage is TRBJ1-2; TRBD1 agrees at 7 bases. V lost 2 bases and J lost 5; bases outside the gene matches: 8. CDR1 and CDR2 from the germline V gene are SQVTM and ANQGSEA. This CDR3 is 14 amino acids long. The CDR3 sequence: CSVETPGGVYGYTF. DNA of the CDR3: TGCAGCGTTGAAACCCCAGGGGGTGTTTATGGCTACACCTTC.

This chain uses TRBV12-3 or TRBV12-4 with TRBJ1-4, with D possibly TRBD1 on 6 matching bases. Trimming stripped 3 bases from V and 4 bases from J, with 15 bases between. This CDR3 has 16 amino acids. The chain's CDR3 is CASSFLGAGVNEKLFF. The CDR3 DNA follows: TGTGCCAGCAGTTTCCTTGGGGCAGGGGTTAATGAAAAACTGTTTTTT.

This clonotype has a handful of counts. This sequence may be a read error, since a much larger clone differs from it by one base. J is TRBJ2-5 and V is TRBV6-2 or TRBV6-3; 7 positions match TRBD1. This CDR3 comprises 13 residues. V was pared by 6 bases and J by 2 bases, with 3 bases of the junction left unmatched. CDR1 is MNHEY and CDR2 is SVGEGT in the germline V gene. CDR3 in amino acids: CASSGTAQETQYF. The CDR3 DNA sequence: TGTGCCAGCAGCGGGACAGCTCAAGAGACCCAGTACTTC.

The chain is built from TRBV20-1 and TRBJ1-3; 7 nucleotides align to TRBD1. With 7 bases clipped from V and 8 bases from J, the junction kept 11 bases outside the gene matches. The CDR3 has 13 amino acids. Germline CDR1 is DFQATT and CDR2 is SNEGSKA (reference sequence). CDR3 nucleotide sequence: TGCAGTGTACACAGGGGACTGGGGGACACCATATATTTT. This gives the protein CSVHRGLGDTIYF.

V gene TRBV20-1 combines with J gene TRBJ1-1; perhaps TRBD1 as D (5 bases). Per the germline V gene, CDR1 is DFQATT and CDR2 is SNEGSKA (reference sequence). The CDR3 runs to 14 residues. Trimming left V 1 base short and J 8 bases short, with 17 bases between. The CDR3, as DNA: TGCAGTGCTAGAGTTCCGGGGACCTCCACCGAAGCTTTCTTT. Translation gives CSARVPGTSTEAFF.

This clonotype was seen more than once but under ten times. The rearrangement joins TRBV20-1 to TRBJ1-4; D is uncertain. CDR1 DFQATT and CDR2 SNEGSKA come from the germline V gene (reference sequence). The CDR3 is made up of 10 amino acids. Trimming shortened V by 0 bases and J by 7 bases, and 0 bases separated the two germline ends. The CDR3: CSARDEKLFF. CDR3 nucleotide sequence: TGCAGTGCTAGAGATGAAAAACTGTTTTTT.

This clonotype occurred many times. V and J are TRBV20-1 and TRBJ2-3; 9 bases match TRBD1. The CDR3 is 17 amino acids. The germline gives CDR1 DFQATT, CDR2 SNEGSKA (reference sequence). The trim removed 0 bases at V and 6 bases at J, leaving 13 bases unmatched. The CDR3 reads CSARDRLTGGAVDTQYF. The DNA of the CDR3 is TGCAGTGCTAGAGACCGACTAACAGGGGGCGCGGTGGATACGCAGTATTTT.

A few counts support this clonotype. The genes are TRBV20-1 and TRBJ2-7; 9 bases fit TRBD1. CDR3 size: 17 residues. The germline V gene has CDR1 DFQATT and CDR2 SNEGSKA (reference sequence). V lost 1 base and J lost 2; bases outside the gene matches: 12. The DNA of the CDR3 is TGCAGTGCTAGAGCCCCAGGGACAGGGTATCGAACCTACGAGCAGTACTTC. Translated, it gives CSARAPGTGYRTYEQYF.

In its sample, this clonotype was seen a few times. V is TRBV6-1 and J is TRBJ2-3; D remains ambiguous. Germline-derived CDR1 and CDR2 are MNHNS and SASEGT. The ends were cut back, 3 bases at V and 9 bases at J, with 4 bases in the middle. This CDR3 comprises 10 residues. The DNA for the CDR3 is TGTGCCAGCAGTGACTTAACGCAGTATTTT. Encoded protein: CASSDLTQYF.

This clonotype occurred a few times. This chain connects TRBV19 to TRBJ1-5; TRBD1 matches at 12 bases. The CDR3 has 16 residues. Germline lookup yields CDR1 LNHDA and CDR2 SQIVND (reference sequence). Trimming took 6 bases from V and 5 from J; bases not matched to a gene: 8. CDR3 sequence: CASRDPGQGAYQPQHF. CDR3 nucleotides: TGTGCCAGTAGGGATCCGGGACAGGGGGCGTATCAGCCCCAGCATTTT.

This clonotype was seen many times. This CDR3 is CASSQVKGPGETQYF. CDR3 nucleotides: TGTGCCAGCAGCCAAGTTAAGGGCCCCGGAGAGACCCAGTACTTC. This chain links TRBV4-2 with TRBJ2-5; D uncertain. Germline loops: CDR1 LGHNA, CDR2 YNFKEQ. V lost 1 base and J 4 bases, leaving 13 bases between the germline ends. This CDR3 contains 15 residues.

DNA for the CDR3: TGTGCCAGCAGTTTTTCTGGGGGAGTCGGCTACAATGAGCAGTTCTTC. Amino acid sequence: CASSFSGGVGYNEQFF. The genes are TRBV27 and TRBJ2-1, with D perhaps given as TRBD1 or TRBD2 (5 bases each). The germline V gene has CDR1 MNHEY and CDR2 SMNVEV (reference sequence). Trimming removed 3 bases from V and 3 bases from J, with 15 bases in between. The CDR3 runs to 16 residues.